The source of this T cell receptor (beta chain) is a study of T cell repertoires and HLA-DP antigens. Study at large: One alloantigen had around ten groove amino acid differences from self, the other one.

The CDR3 runs to 16 residues. The V gene end was trimmed by 4 bases and the J gene end by 4 bases; junction bases not matched to a gene: 11. Germline-derived CDR1 and CDR2 are MNHEY and SMNVEV (reference sequence). In regard to this clone: The antigen is not known.

The data were produced by immunoSEQ multiplex PCR, yet TCRdb's version contains in-frame clones alone and is incomplete. The sample yields approximately 110,000 clones, more than 85% seen once. CD4+ T cells, purified by negative selection, averaged 97.7% purity. Study-wide results and limits: Total CD4+ responders were stimulated by HeLa antigen-presenting cells.

The receptor was derived from a woman aged 18-29 years in good health and CMV-seronegative. This chain connects TRBV27 to TRBJ2-7; TRBD1 matches 9 bases. Sequenced: CD4+ T cells from PBMCs. The CDR3 loop is CASSSTRHRGLYEQYF. In DNA, the CDR3 is TGTGCCAGCAGTTCGACCCGACACAGGGGGCTATACGAGCAGTACTTC.